The source of this T cell receptor beta chain is a study of cytomegalovirus exposure and HLA in healthy donors. Study summary: Among the roughly 380 donors who were genotyped, 70% to 90% fell in the genetic ancestry cluster that is associated with self-reported Caucasian donors.

The V end was cut by 2 bases, the J end by 0 bases, with 10 bases between. This CDR3 is built from 15 residues. CDR1 is MNHEY, CDR2 SVGAGI, per germline. PCR amplification relied on 60 Vbeta primers (plus 13 Jbeta primers). The assay was immunoSEQ multiplex PCR, and TCRdb's table has in-frame clones only and misses some. The sample carries approximately 190,000 clones, around 73% recorded once. As concerns this clone: The antigen is not known.

General observations from the study: The listing of 160 or so TCR beta chains classed them as cytomegalovirus-associated.

The sample was PBMCs. This TCR came from a woman aged 30 to 39 in good health and CMV-seropositive. The gene calls are TRBV6-5 and TRBJ1-2; D remains unclear. In DNA, the CDR3 is TGTGCCAGCAGTTACGGAGTATCTTCTAACTATGGCTACACCTTC. It codes for CASSYGVSSNYGYTF.